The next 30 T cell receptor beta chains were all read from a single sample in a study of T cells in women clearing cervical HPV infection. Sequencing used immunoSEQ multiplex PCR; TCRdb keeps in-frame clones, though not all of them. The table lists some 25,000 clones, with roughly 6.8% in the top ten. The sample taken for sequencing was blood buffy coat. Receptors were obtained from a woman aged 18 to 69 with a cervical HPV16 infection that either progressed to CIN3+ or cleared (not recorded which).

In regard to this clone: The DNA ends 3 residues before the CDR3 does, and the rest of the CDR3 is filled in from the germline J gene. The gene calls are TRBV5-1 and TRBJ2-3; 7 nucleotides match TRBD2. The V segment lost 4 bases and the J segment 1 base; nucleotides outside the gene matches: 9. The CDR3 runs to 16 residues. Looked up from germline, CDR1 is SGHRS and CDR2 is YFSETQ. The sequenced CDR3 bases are TGCGCCAGCAGCCCCGGCGGGCTAGCGGGCACAGATACG. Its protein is CASSPGGLAGTDT. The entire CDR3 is CASSPGGLAGTDTQYF. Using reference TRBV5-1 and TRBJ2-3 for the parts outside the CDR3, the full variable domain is KAGVTQTPRYLIKTRGQQVTLSCSPISGHRSVSWYQQTPGQGLQFLFEYFSETQRNKGNFPGRFSGRQFSNSRSEMNVSTLELGDSALYLCASSPGGLAGTDTQYFGPGTRLTVL.

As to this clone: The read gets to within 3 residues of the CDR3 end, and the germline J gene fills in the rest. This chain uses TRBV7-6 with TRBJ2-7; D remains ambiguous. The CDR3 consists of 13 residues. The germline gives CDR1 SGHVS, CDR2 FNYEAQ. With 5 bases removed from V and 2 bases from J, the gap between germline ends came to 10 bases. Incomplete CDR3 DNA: TGTGCCAGCAGCGCAGGTACACCCTACGAG. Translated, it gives CASSAGTPYE. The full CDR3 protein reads CASSAGTPYEQYF.

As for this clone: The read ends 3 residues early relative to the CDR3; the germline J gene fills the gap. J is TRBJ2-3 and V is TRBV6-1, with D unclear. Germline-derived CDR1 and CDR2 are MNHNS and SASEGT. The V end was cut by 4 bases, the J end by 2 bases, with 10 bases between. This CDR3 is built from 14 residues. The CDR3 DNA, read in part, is TGTGCCAGCAGTGGACTGAGAGACACAGATACG. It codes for CASSGLRDTDT. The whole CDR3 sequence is CASSGLRDTDTQYF.

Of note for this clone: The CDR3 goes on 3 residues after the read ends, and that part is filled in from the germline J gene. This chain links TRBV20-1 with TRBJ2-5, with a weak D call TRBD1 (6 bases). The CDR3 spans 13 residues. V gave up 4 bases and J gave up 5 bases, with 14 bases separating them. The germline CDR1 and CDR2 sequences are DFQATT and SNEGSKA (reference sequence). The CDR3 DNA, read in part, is TGCAGTGCTAAAGGGGGTGGGTGGGAGACC. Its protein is CSAKGGGWET. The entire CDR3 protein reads CSAKGGGWETQYF.

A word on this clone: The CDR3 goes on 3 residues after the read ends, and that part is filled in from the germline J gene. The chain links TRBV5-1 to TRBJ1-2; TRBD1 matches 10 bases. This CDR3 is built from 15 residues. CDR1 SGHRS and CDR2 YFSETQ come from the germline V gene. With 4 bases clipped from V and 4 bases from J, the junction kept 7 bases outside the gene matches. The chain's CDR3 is CASSNRGTGAYGYTF. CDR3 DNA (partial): TGCGCCAGCAGCAACAGAGGGACAGGGGCCTATGGC.

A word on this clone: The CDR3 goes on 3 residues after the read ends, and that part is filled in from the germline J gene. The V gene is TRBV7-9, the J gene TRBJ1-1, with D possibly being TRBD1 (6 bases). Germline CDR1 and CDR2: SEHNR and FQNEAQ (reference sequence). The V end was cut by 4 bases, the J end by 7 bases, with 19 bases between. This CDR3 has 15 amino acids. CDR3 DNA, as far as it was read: TGTGCCAGCAGCTCAGCGGACAGCCGTGGGGATGAA. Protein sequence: CASSSADSRGDE. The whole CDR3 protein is CASSSADSRGDEAFF.

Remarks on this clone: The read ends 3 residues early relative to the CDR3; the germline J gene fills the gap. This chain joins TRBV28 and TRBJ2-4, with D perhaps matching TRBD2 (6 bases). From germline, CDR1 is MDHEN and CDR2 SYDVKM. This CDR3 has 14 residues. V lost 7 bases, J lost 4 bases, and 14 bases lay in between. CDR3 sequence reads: CASNPAGGKNIQYF. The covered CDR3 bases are TGTGCCAGCAACCCCGCAGGAGGGAAAAACATT.

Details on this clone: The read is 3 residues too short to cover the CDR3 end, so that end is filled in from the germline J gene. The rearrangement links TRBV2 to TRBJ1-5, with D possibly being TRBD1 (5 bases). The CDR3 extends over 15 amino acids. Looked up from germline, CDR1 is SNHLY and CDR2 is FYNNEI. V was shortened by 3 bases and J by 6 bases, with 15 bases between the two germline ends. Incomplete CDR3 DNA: TGTGCCAGCAGTGATGGGCGGGGGGATACTCAGCCC. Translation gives CASSDGRGDTQP. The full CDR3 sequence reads CASSDGRGDTQPQHF.

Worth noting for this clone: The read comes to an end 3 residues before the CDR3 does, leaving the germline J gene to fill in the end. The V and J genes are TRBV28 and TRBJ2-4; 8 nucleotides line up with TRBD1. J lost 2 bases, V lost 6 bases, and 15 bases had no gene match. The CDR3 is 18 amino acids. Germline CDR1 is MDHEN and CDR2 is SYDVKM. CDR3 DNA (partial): TGTGCCAGCAGACGGACAGGGCTAGCTGCGGGGACCAAAAACATT. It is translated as CASRRTGLAAGTKNI. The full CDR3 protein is CASRRTGLAAGTKNIQYF.

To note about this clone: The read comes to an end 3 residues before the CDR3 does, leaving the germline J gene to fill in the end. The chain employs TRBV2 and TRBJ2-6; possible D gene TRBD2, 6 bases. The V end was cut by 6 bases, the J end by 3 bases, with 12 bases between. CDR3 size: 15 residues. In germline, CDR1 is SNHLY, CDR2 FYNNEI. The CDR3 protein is CASSAQGLGANVLTF. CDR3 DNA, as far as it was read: TGTGCCAGCAGCGCCCAGGGACTTGGGGCCAACGTC.

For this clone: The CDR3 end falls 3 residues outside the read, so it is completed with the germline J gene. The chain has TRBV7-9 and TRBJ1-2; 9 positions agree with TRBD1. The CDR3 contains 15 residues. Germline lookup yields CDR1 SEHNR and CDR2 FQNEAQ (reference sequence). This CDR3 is CASSDTRDRVDDYTF. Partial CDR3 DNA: TGTGCCAGCAGTGACACCCGGGACAGGGTTGACGAC.

CDR3 loop: CASSSLGLSYEQYF. CDR3 bases read: TGCGCCAGCAGCAGCTTGGGACTCTCCTACGAG. V usage is TRBV5-1 and J usage is TRBJ2-7; D is perhaps TRBD2 (6 bases). The read is 3 residues too short to cover the CDR3 end, so that end is filled in from the germline J gene. This CDR3 is built from 14 residues. V gave up 4 bases and J gave up 0 bases, with 11 bases separating them. Germline V gene lookup returns CDR1 SGHRS and CDR2 YFSETQ.

This chain's CDR3 is CASSKDRGLEDYTF. CDR3 DNA, as far as it was read: TGTGCCAGCTCCAAAGACAGGGGCCTAGAGGAC. The genes are TRBV18 and TRBJ1-2; 8 bases map to TRBD1. Read coverage stops 3 residues before the CDR3 terminus; the germline J gene supplies the remainder. The germline V gene has CDR1 KGHSH and CDR2 LQKENI. The CDR3 totals 14 residues.

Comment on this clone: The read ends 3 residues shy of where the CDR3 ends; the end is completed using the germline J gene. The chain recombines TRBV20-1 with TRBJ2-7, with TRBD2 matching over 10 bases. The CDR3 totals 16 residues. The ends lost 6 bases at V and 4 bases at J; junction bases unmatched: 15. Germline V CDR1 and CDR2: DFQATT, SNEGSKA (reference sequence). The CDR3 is CSARTVSGRTGYEQYF. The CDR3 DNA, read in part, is TGCAGTGCGCGAACTGTTAGCGGGAGGACGGGGTACGAG.

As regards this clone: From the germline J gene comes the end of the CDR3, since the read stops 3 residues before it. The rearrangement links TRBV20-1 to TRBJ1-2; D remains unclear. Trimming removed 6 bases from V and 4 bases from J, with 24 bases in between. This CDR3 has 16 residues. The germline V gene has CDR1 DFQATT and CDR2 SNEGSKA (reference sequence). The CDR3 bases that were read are TGCAGTGCCGGTGGAGTCCAGGCCTTTTTTAGCTATGGC. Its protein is CSAGGVQAFFSYG. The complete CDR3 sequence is CSAGGVQAFFSYGYTF.

Incomplete CDR3 DNA: TGTGCCAGCAGTCCACTAGCGACCTCCTACAATGAC. This encodes CASSPLATSYND. The whole CDR3 reads CASSPLATSYNDYTF. The rearrangement uses TRBV7-3 and TRBJ1-2; D ambiguous. The CDR3 end is not reached by the read, which stops 3 residues before it; the germline J gene fills it in. CDR3 length: 15 residues. Germline V gene data show CDR1 as SGHTA and CDR2 as FQGTGA.

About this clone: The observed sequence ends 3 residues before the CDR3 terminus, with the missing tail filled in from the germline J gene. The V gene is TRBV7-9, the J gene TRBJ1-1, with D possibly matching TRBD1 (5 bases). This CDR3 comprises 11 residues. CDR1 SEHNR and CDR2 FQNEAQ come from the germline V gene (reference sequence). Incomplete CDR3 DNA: TGTGCCAGCAGCTTGGGCAGGGCA. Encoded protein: CASSLGRA. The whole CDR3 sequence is CASSLGRAAFF.

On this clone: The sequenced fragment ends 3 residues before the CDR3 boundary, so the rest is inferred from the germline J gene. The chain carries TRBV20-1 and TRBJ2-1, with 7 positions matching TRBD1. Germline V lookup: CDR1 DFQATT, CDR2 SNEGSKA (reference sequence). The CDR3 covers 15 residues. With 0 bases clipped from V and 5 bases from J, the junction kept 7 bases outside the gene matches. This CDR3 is CSARDWDSLNNEQFF. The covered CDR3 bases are TGCAGTGCTAGAGATTGGGACAGCCTAAACAATGAG.

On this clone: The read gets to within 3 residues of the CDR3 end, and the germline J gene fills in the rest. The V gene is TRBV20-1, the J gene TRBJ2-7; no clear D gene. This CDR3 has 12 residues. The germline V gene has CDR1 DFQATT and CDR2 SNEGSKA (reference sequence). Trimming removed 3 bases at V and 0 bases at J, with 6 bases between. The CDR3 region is CSASRSSYEQYF. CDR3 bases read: TGCAGTGCTAGTCGTTCCTCCTACGAG.

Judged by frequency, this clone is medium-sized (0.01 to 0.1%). The CDR3 here is CASSSGGLKETQYF. Incomplete CDR3 DNA: TGTGCCAGCAGCTCAGGGGGTCTTAAAGAGACC. The chain employs TRBV7-7 and TRBJ2-5; TRBD1 agrees at 7 bases. The CDR3 end is not reached by the read, which stops 3 residues before it; the germline J gene fills it in. Germline V gives CDR1 SSHAT, CDR2 FNYEAQ (reference sequence). The CDR3 is 14 residues long. The J segment lost 3 bases and the V segment lost 4 bases, leaving 5 bases of the junction unmatched.

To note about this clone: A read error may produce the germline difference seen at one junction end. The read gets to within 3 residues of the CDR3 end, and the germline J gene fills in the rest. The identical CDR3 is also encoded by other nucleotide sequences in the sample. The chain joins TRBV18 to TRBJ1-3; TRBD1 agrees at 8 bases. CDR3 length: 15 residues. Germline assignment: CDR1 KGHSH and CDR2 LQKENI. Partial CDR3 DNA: TGTGCCAGCTCTCCCGGGACAGGCTCTGGAAACACT. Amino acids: CASSPGTGSGNT. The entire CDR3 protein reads CASSPGTGSGNTIYF.

The CDR3 bases that were read are TGTGCCAGCTCCCCCATTTTGGGGCGCAACTCCTACGAG. This gives the protein CASSPILGRNSYE. The whole CDR3 sequence is CASSPILGRNSYEQYF. The chain employs TRBV18 and TRBJ2-7; the D gene is possibly TRBD1 (5 bases). The sequence runs out 3 residues before the end of the CDR3; the remainder is reconstructed from the germline J gene. Germline CDR1 and CDR2: KGHSH and LQKENI. Trimming left V 6 bases short and J 0 bases short, with 18 bases between. This CDR3 is 16 amino acids long.

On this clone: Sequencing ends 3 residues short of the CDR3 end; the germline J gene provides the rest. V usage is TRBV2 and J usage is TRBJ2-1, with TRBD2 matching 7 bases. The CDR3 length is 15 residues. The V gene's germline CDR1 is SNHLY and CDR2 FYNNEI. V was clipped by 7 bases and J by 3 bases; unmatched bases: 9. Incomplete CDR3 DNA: TGTGCCAGCACTACAAAAGCGGGACTCTACAATGAG. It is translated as CASTTKAGLYNE. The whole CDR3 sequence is CASTTKAGLYNEQFF.

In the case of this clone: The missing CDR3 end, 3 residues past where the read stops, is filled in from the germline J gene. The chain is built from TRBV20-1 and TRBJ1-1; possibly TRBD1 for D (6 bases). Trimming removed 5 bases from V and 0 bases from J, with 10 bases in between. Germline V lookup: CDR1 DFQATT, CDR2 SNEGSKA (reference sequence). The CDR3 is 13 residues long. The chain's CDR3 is CSAGGHLNTEAFF. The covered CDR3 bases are TGCAGTGCTGGGGGACACTTGAACACTGAA.

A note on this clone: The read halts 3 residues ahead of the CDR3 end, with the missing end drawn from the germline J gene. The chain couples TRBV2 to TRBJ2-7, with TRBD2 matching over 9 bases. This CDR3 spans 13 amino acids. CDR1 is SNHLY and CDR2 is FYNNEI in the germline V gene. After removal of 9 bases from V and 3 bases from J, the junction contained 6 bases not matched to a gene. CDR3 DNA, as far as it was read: TGTGCCAGAAGTAGCGGGAGAAACTACGAG. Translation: CARSSGRNYE. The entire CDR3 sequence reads CARSSGRNYEQYF.

CDR3 residues: CASSDNYKQGYGDTEAFF. The sequenced part of the CDR3 DNA is TGCGCCAGCAGTGATAATTATAAACAGGGTTACGGCGACACTGAA. The rearrangement uses TRBV23-1 and TRBJ1-1; TRBD1 might be the D (6 bases). Coverage ceases 3 residues before the CDR3 finishes, and the germline J gene fills in the end. TRBV23-1 is sorted into the ORF group, with uncertain function. The germline V and J ends were trimmed by 5 bases and 3 bases, with 25 bases remaining between them. The CDR3 has 18 amino acids.

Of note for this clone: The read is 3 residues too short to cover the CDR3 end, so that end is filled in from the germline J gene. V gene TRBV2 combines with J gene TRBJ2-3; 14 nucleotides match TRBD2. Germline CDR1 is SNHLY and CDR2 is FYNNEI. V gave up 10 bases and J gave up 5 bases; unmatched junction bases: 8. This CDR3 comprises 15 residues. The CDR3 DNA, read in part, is TGTGCCACGGGGACTAGCGGGAGTTTTGGAGATACG. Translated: CATGTSGSFGDT. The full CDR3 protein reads CATGTSGSFGDTQYF.

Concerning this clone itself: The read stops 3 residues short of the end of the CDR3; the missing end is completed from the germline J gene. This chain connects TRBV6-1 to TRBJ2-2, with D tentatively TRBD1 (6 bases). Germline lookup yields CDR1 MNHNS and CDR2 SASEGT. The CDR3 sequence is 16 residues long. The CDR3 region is CASSARSDRNNSPLFF. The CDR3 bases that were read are TGTGCCAGCAGTGCTCGCTCGGACAGAAATAATTCACCG.

The CDR3 spells CASSIPGGFGTDTQYF. The sequenced part of the CDR3 DNA is TGTGCCAGTAGTATCCCAGGAGGGTTTGGCACAGATACG. The rearrangement joins TRBV19 to TRBJ2-3, with a possible D match to TRBD2 (6 bases). The DNA ends 3 residues before the CDR3 does, and the rest of the CDR3 is filled in from the germline J gene. This CDR3 region has 16 residues. Germline V gene data show CDR1 as LNHDA and CDR2 as SQIVND (reference sequence). V gave up 3 bases and J gave up 1 base, with 14 bases separating them.

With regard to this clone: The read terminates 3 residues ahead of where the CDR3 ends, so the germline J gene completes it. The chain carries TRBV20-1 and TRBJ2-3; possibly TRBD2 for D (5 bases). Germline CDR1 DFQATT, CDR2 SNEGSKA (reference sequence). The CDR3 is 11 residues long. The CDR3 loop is CSAGLNQPQYF. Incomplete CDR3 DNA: TGCAGTGCTGGACTGAATCAGCCG.